Each of the 16 T cell receptor beta chains below was sequenced from the same sample in a study of shared clonotypes between healthy human individuals. Only in-frame clones appear in the TCRdb table, and some are missing; sequencing was by immunoSEQ multiplex PCR. The table has roughly 300,000 clones, around 90% seen once. The material sequenced was memory CD8+ T cells sorted from blood. The subset denotes: CD45RO+ cells pooled with CCR7-negative TemRA cells. These TCRs come from a young man in good health.

The chain links TRBV4-3 to TRBJ2-2; 10 positions match TRBD2. Germline trimming cut 0 bases from V and 1 base from J; bases unmatched to any gene: 5. The CDR3 runs to 18 residues. CDR1 and CDR2 from the germline V gene are LGHNA and YSLEER. The CDR3 nucleotides are TGCGCCAGCAGCCAAGATCGGCTAGCGGGAGTGAACACCGGGGAGCTGTTTTTT. Its protein product is CASSQDRLAGVNTGELFF.

The chain is built from TRBV11-2 and TRBJ2-3, with D tentatively TRBD2 (7 bases). The CDR3 extends over 15 amino acids. Trimming removed 4 bases at V and 6 bases at J, with 17 bases between. CDR1 and CDR2 (germline): SGHAT, FQNNGV. CDR3 region: CASSYEGGTPDTQYF. The CDR3 DNA reads as TGTGCCAGCAGCTACGAGGGGGGGACCCCCGATACGCAGTATTTT.

The chain links TRBV13 to TRBJ1-2; the D is unclear. The CDR3 length is 16 residues. Trimming left V 0 bases short and J 4 bases short, with 15 bases between. Germline CDR1 is PRHDT and CDR2 is FYEKMQ (reference sequence). The CDR3 sequence: CASSLGRAVIGYGYTF. The CDR3 DNA reads TGTGCCAGCAGCTTAGGCCGGGCAGTAATAGGCTATGGCTACACCTTC.

The chain has TRBV27 and TRBJ1-1, with D perhaps matching TRBD1 (6 bases). In germline, CDR1 is MNHEY, CDR2 SMNVEV (reference sequence). The CDR3 totals 17 residues. V dropped 2 bases and J dropped 2 bases, with 18 bases sitting between them. CDR3 coding DNA: TGTGCCAGCAGTTTACCCCCTTCAACAGGGTCCAACACTGAAGCTTTCTTT. Protein sequence: CASSLPPSTGSNTEAFF.

The chain combines TRBV10-3 with TRBJ2-1; D is undetermined. Germline lookup yields CDR1 ENHRY and CDR2 SYGVKD. V dropped 0 bases and J dropped 3 bases, with 6 bases sitting between them. The CDR3 covers 14 residues. The CDR3 reads CAISESSNYNEQFF. The DNA of the CDR3 is TGTGCCATCAGTGAGTCGTCTAACTACAATGAGCAGTTCTTC.

This clone was recorded a few times. The chain joins TRBV6-5 to TRBJ1-1, with 7 bases matching TRBD1. V lost 6 bases, J lost 2 bases, and 3 bases stayed unmatched. Germline lookup yields CDR1 MNHEY and CDR2 SVGAGI. The CDR3 loop spans 13 amino acids. The DNA of the CDR3 is TGTGCCAGCAGCCAGGGGGTTAACACTGAAGCTTTCTTT. It specifies CASSQGVNTEAFF.

The chain carries TRBV6-7 and TRBJ2-7; possibly TRBD2 for D (6 bases). TRBV6-7 counts as an open reading frame of uncertain function. The CDR3 sequence is 14 residues long. The V and J ends lost 11 bases and 0 bases respectively, with 17 bases between them. The CDR3 coding sequence is TGTGCCGCAACGGGAGTCCAAAGCTCCTACGAGCAGTACTTC. Its protein product is CAATGVQSSYEQYF.

The rearrangement joins TRBV10-1 to TRBJ2-3, with D possibly being TRBD2 (5 bases). This CDR3 spans 18 amino acids. V was shortened by 3 bases and J by 0 bases, with 19 bases between the two germline ends. Germline V lookup: CDR1 WNHNN, CDR2 SYGVQD (reference sequence). The CDR3 loop is CASSDSAVTSASTDTQYF. Here the CDR3 DNA reads TGCGCCAGCAGTGACTCGGCCGTTACTAGTGCTAGCACAGATACGCAGTATTTT.

The chain employs TRBV9 and TRBJ2-2; the D is unclear. V lost 1 base and J lost 0, with 13 bases in between. The CDR3 loop spans 17 amino acids. The germline gives CDR1 SGDLS, CDR2 YYNGEE. The CDR3 sequence is CASSVWVSHSNTGELFF. Written as DNA, the CDR3 is TGTGCCAGCAGCGTATGGGTCTCACATTCGAACACCGGGGAGCTGTTTTTT.

The chain links TRBV27 to TRBJ1-5; 8 bases map to TRBD1. The CDR3 spans 15 residues. Germline assignment: CDR1 MNHEY and CDR2 SMNVEV (reference sequence). Trimming at V came to 7 bases and at J to 2 bases, leaving 7 bases not matched to a gene. The CDR3 nucleotides are TGTGCCAGCAAAATCCAGGGGGCGGGCAATCAGCCCCAGCATTTT. Protein: CASKIQGAGNQPQHF.

This clone was counted only a few times. V usage is TRBV19 and J usage is TRBJ2-7, with 13 nucleotides matching TRBD2. The CDR3 runs to 13 residues. V lost 5 bases and J lost 6; bases outside the gene matches: 1. Germline CDR1 LNHDA, CDR2 SQIVND (reference sequence). CDR3 sequence reads: CASSRTSGSEQYF. The CDR3 nucleotides read TGTGCCAGTAGTCGGACTAGCGGGAGCGAGCAGTACTTC. Supplemented by reference TRBV19 and TRBJ2-7, the full variable domain reads DGGITQSPKYLFRKEGQNVTLSCEQNLNHDAMYWYRQDPGQGLRLIYYSQIVNDFQKGDIAEGYSVSREKKESFPLTVTSAQKNPTAFYLCASSRTSGSEQYFGPGTRLTVT.

This chain connects TRBV15 to TRBJ2-5, with unresolved D. The V and J ends lost 2 bases and 2 bases respectively, with 9 bases between them. CDR3 size: 14 residues. Germline values: CDR1 LNHNV, CDR2 YYDKDF (reference sequence). CDR3 DNA: TGTGCCACCAGCAGATTTAACCCTCAAGAGACCCAGTACTTC. It encodes CATSRFNPQETQYF.

V gene TRBV28 combines with J gene TRBJ1-1; 10 positions agree with TRBD1. V dropped 6 bases and J dropped 7; count of bases not matched to a gene: 8. Germline values: CDR1 MDHEN, CDR2 SYDVKM. CDR3 length: 14 amino acids. CDR3 amino acids: CASSHGQGVVEAFF. In DNA form, the CDR3 reads TGTGCCAGCAGCCATGGACAGGGGGTAGTTGAAGCTTTCTTT.

V and J are TRBV4-3 and TRBJ1-3, with D unresolved. This CDR3 has 18 amino acids. Germline V gene lookup returns CDR1 LGHNA and CDR2 YSLEER. Trimming took off 0 bases at V and 4 bases at J, with 19 bases between the two ends. CDR3 residues: CASSQETPVWESGNTIYF. DNA of the CDR3: TGCGCCAGCAGCCAAGAGACACCCGTGTGGGAGTCGGGAAACACCATATATTTT.

The chain links TRBV6-5 to TRBJ1-2; the match to TRBD1 covers 9 bases. With 6 bases clipped from V and 4 bases from J, the junction kept 9 bases outside the gene matches. CDR1 and CDR2 from the germline V gene are MNHEY and SVGAGI. The CDR3 is made up of 15 amino acids. Here the CDR3 reads CASSPGTGSAYGYTF. The CDR3 DNA is TGTGCCAGCAGCCCCGGGACAGGGTCTGCCTATGGCTACACCTTC.

V and J are TRBV7-2 and TRBJ2-3, with D possibly being TRBD1 (5 bases). V was pared by 3 bases and J by 0 bases, with 7 bases between. Looked up from germline, CDR1 is SGHTA and CDR2 is FQGNSA. The CDR3 covers 14 residues. DNA of the CDR3: TGTGCCAGCAGCTTGGACACTAGCACAGATACGCAGTATTTT. Translating it yields CASSLDTSTDTQYF.